This TCR beta chain was recorded in a study of cytomegalovirus exposure and HLA in healthy donors. The overall study: An earlier analysis found fewer than 120 million unique TCR beta sequences from about 190 million T cells. Some 85 million unique TCRs, all from HLA-typed donors, were included in an early release of the data.

Researchers ran the PCR with 60 Vbeta and 13 Jbeta primers. Sequencing was performed with immunoSEQ multiplex PCR; in TCRdb, only in-frame clones are kept and a portion is missing. The sample holds approximately 110,000 clones, about two thirds seen once. General study results and limits: Analyses of presence/absence relied on an assumption of roughly uniform sequencing depth across donors. Altogether, some 170 TCR beta chains were recorded as cytomegalovirus-associated.

Trimming removed 2 bases at V and 10 bases at J, with 12 bases between. There are 14 residues in the CDR3. Germline CDR1 SNHLY, CDR2 FYNNEI. Of note for this clone: The antigen remains undetermined.

This chain uses TRBV2 with TRBJ1-6; possible D gene TRBD1, 5 bases. Sequencing was done on a sample of PBMCs. This receptor was identified in a man in his sixties in good health and CMV-seropositive. CDR3 loop: CASSERGDRSPLHF. The CDR3 region has the DNA TGTGCCAGCAGTGAACGGGGGGATAGATCACCCCTCCACTTT.